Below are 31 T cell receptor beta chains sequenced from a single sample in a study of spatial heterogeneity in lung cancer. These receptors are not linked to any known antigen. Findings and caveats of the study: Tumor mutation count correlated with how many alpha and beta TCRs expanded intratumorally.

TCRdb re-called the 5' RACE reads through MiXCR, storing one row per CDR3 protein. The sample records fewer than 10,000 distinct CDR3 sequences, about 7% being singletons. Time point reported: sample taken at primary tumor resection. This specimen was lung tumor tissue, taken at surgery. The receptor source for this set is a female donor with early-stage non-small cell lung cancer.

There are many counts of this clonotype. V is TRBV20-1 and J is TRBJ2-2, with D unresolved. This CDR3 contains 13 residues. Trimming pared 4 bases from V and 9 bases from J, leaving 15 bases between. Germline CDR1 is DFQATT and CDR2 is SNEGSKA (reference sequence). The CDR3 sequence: CSATPGPRRELFF. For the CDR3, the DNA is TGCAGTGCTACCCCCGGGCCCAGACGGGAGCTGTTTTTT.

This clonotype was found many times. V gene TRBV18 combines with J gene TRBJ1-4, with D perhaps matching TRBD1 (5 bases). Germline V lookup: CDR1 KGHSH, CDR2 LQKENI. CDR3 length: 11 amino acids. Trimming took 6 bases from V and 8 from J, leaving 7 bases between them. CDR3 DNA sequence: TGTGCCAGCTCCGGGGACGAAAAACTGTTTTTT. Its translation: CASSGDEKLFF.

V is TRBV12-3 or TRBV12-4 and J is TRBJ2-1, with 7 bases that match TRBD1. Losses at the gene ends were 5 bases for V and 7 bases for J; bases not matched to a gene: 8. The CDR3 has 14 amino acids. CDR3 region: CASSLTGAGNEQFF. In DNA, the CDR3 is TGTGCCAGCAGTCTCACAGGGGCTGGGAATGAGCAGTTCTTC.

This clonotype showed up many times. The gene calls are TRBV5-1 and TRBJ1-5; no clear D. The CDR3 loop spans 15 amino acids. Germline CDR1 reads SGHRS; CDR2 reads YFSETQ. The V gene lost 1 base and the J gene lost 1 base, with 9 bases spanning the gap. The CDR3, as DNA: TGCGCCAGCAGCTTGTCAGGAGGAAGCAATCAGCCCCAGCATTTT. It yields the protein CASSLSGGSNQPQHF.

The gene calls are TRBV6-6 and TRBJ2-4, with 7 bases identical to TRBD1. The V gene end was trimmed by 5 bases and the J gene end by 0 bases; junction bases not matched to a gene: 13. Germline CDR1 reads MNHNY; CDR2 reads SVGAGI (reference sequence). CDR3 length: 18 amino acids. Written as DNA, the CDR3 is TGTGCCAGCAGTCCCGAGGGAAGACAGGGTCTAGCCAAAAACATTCAGTACTTC. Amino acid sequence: CASSPEGRQGLAKNIQYF.

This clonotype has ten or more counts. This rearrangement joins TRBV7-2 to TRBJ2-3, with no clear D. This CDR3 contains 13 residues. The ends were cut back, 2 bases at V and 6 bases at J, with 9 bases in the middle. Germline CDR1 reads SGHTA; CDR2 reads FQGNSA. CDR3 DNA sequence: TGTGCCAGCAGCTTACCGGCCACGGATACGCAGTATTTT. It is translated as CASSLPATDTQYF.

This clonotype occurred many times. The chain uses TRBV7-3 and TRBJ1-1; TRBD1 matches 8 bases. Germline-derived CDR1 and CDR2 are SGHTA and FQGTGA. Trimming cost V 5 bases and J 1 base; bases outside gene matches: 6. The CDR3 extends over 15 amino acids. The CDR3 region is CASSPRQGKNTEAFF. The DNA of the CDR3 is TGTGCCAGCAGCCCCCGACAGGGGAAGAACACTGAAGCTTTCTTT.

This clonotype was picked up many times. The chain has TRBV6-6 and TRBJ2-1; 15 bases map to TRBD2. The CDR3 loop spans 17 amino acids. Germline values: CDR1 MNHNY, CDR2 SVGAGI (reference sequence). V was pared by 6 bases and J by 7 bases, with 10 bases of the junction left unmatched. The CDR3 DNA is TGTGCCAGCAGCCAACTCCGGACTAGCGGGAGGGCAAATGAGCAGTTCTTC. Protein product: CASSQLRTSGRANEQFF.

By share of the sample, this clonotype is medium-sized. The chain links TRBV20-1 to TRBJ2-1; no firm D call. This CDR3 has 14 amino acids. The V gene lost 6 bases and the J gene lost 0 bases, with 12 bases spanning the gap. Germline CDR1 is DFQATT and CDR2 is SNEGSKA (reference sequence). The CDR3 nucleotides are TGCAGTGCCGAGGACCCTCGCTCCTACAATGAGCAGTTCTTC. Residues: CSAEDPRSYNEQFF.

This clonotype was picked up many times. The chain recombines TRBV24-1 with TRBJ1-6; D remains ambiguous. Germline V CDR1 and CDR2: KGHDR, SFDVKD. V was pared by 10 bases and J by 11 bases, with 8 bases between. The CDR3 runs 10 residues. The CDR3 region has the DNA TGTGCCACTCTTGGGCCACCCCTCCACTTT. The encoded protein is CATLGPPLHF.

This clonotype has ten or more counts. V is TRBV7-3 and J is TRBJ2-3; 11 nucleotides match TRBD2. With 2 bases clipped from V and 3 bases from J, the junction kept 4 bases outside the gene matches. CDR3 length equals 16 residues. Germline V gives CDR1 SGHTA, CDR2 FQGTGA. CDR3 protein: CASSLVGTSGTDTQYF. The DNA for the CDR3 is TGTGCCAGCAGCTTAGTTGGGACTAGCGGAACAGATACGCAGTATTTT.

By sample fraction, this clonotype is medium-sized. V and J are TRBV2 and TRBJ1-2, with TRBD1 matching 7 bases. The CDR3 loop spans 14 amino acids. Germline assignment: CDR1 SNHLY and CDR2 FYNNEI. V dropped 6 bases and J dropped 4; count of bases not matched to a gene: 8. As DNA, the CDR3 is TGTGCCAGCAGGCAGGGGGAAAGGAGCTATGGCTACACCTTC. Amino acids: CASRQGERSYGYTF.

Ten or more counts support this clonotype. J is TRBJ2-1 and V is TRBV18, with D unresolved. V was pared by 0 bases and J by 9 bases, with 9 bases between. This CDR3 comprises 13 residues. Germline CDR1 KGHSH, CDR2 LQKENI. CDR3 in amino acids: CASSPPTLGEQFF. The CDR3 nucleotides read TGTGCCAGCTCACCACCGACTCTTGGTGAGCAGTTCTTC.

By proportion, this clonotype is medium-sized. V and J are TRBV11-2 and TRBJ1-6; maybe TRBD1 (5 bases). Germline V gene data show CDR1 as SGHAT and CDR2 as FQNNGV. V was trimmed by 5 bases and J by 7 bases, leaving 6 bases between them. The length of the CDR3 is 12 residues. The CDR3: CASSRQNSPLHF. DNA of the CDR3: TGTGCCAGCAGCAGACAGAATTCACCCCTCCACTTT.

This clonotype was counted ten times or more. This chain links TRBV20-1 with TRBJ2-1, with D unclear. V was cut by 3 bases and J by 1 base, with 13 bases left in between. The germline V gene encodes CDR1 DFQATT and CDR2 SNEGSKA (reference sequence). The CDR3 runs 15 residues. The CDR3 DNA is TGCAGTGCTAGGGTTCTTCCTCTATCCTACAATGAGCAGTTCTTC. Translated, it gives CSARVLPLSYNEQFF.

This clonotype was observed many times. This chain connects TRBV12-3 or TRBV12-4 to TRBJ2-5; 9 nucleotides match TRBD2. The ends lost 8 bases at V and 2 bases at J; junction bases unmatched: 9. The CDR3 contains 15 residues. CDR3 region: CASRRAGGYQETQYF. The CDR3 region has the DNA TGTGCCAGCCGGCGAGCGGGAGGATATCAAGAGACCCAGTACTTC.

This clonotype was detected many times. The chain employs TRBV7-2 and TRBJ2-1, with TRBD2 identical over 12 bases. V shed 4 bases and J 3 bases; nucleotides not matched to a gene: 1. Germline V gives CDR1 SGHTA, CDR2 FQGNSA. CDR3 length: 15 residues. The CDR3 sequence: CASSSTSGSYNEQFF. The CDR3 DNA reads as TGTGCCAGCAGCTCGACTAGCGGGAGCTACAATGAGCAGTTCTTC.

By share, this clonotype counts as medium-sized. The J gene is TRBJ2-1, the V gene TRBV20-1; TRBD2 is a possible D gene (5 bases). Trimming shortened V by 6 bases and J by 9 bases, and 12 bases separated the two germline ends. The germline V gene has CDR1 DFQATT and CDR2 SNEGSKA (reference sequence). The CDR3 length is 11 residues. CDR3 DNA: TGCAGTGCCACTAGTGCCCCTGAGCAGTTCTTC. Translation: CSATSAPEQFF.

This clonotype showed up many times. As DNA, the CDR3 is TGTGCCAGCAGCCCTCTCGGGGGAGAAGAAAAACTGTTTTTT. Encoded protein: CASSPLGGEEKLFF. The chain has TRBV7-2 and TRBJ1-4; weak D call: TRBD1 (5 bases). The CDR3 loop spans 14 amino acids. V was pared by 5 bases and J by 8 bases, with 15 bases between. Germline CDR1 SGHTA, CDR2 FQGNSA.

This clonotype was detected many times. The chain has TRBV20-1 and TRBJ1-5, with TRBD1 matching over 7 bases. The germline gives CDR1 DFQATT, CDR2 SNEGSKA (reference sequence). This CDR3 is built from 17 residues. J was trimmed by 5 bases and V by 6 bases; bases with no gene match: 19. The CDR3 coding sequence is TGCAGTGCATACTCCGACGCCGGGACAGTGGGGGATCAGCCCCAGCATTTT. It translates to CSAYSDAGTVGDQPQHF.

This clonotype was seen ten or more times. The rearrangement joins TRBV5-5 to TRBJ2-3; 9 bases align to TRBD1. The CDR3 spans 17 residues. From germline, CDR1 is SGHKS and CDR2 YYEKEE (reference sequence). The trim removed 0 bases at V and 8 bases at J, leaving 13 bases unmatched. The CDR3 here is CASSLDRGPPYWGTQYF. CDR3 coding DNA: TGTGCCAGCAGCTTGGACAGGGGGCCCCCCTATTGGGGTACGCAGTATTTT.

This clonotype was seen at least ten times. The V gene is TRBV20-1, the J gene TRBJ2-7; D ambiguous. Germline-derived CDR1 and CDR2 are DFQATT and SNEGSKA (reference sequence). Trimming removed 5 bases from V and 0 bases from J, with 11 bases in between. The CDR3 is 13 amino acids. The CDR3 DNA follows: TGCAGTGCTCCCCCCGCTAGCTCCTACGAGCAGTACTTC. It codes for CSAPPASSYEQYF.

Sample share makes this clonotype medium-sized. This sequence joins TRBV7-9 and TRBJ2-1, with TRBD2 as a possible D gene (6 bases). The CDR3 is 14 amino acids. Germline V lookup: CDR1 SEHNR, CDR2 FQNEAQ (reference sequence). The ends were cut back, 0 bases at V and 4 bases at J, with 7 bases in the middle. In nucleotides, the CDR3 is TGTGCCAGCAGCTTAGCCGGGAGTTACAATGAGCAGTTCTTC. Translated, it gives CASSLAGSYNEQFF.

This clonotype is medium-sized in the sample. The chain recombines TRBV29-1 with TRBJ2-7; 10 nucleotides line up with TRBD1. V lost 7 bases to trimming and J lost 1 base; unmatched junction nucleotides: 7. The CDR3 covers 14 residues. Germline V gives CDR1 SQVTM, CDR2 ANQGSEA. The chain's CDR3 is CSGAGTGDSYEQYF. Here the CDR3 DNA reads TGCAGCGGAGCCGGGACAGGGGATTCCTACGAGCAGTACTTC.

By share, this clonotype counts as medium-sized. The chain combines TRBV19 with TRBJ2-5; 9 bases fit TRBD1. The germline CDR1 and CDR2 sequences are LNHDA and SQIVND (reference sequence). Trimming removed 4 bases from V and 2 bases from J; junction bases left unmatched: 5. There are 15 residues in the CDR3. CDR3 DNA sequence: TGTGCCAGTAGTACCGGACAGGGGCTTCAAGAGACCCAGTACTTC. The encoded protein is CASSTGQGLQETQYF.

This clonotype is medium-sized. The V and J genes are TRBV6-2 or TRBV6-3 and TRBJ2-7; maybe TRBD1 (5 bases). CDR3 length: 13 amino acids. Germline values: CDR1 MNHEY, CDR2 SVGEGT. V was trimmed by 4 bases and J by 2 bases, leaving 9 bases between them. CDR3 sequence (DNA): TGTGCCAGCAGTTGGGGCCCAACCTACGAGCAGTACTTC. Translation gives CASSWGPTYEQYF.

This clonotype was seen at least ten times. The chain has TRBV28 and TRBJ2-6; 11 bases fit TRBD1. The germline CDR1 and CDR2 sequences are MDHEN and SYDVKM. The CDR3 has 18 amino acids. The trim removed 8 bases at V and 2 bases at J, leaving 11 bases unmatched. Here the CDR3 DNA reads TGTGCCAGCCGAAGTACCGGGACAGGGGGTACTGGGGCCAACGTCCTGACTTTC. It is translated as CASRSTGTGGTGANVLTF.

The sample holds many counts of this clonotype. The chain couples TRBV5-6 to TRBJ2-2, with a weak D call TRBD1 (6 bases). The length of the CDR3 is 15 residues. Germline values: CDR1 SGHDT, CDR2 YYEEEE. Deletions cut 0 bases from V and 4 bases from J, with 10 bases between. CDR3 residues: CASSLGQAATGELFF. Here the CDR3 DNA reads TGTGCCAGCAGCTTGGGACAGGCCGCCACCGGGGAGCTGTTTTTT.

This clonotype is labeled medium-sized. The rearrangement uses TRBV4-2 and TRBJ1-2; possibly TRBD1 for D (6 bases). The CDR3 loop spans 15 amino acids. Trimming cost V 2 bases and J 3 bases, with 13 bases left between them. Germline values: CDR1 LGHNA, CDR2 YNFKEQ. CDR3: CASSQRQGRDYGYTF. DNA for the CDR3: TGTGCCAGCAGCCAACGCCAGGGGCGGGACTATGGCTACACCTTC.

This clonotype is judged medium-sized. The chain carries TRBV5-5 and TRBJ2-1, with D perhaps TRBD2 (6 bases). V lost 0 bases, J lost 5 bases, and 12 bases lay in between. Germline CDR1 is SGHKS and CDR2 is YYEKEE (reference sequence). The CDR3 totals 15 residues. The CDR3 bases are TGTGCCAGCAGCTTGGCCCCCGGCGGGAACAATGAGCAGTTCTTC. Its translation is CASSLAPGGNNEQFF.

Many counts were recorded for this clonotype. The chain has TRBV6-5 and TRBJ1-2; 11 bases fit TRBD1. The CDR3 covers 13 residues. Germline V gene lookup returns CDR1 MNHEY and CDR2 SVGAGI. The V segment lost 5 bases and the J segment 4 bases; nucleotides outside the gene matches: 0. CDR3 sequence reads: CASSGTGGYGYTF. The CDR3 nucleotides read TGTGCCAGCAGTGGGACAGGGGGCTATGGCTACACCTTC.